The next 11 T cell receptor beta chains were all read from a single sample in a study of T cell responses to AZD1222 COVID-19 vaccine. Assay: immunoSEQ multiplex PCR; the TCRdb copy retains only in-frame clones and omits some. The table shows about 150,000 clones, with 90% occurring only once. The input for sequencing was peripheral blood, taken on day 0 of AZD1222 vaccination. These receptors all stem from an adult in good health.

CDR3 in amino acids: CASSSGSVEKLFF. Here the CDR3 DNA reads TGTGCCAGCAGCTCGGGCAGTGTTGAAAAACTGTTTTTT. V gene TRBV7-8 combines with J gene TRBJ1-4, with D unresolved. The ends were cut back, 4 bases at V and 7 bases at J, with 10 bases in the middle. Germline-derived CDR1 and CDR2 are SGHVS and FQNEAQ. The CDR3 is 13 amino acids.

The chain is built from TRBV5-1 and TRBJ1-2; possibly TRBD1 for D (6 bases). The V gene's germline CDR1 is SGHRS and CDR2 YFSETQ. Trimming stripped 3 bases from V and 2 bases from J, with 17 bases between. This CDR3 region has 16 residues. DNA for the CDR3: TGCGCCAGCAGCTGGGCCGACAGGAACGGAAACTATGGCTACACCTTC. This encodes CASSWADRNGNYGYTF.

To note about this clone: This specimen includes other DNA sequences encoding the same CDR3. The V call is TRBV21-1, the J call TRBJ2-7; the table's D call, TRBD1, has no DNA check behind it. TRBV21-1 is labeled a pseudogene. This CDR3 spans 15 amino acids. The CDR3 bases are TGTGCCAGCATTCAAAAGCTATCAGGGTTCTACGAGCAGTACTTC. Its protein is CASIQKLSGFYEQYF.

V usage is TRBV10-1 and J usage is TRBJ1-6, with D maybe TRBD1 (5 bases). Germline-derived CDR1 and CDR2 are WNHNN and SYGVQD (reference sequence). Trimming took off 7 bases at V and 7 bases at J, with 14 bases between the two ends. This CDR3 has 14 amino acids. CDR3 loop: CASKDTDPNSPLHF. The CDR3 bases are TGCGCCAGCAAGGACACCGACCCGAATTCACCCCTCCACTTT.

The chain employs TRBV28 and TRBJ1-2; TRBD1 matches at 7 bases. V shed 6 bases and J 5 bases; nucleotides not matched to a gene: 18. CDR3 length equals 17 residues. Germline loops: CDR1 MDHEN, CDR2 SYDVKM. Written as DNA, the CDR3 is TGTGCCAGCAGGGCGGGGGCAGGGGGTAGGAGGGCTTATGGCTACACCTTC. Translated: CASRAGAGGRRAYGYTF.

This chain uses TRBV4-1 with TRBJ1-1; 10 bases align to TRBD1. From germline, CDR1 is MGHRA and CDR2 YSYEKL. V lost 3 bases to trimming and J lost 8 bases; unmatched junction nucleotides: 3. The CDR3 is 13 residues long. The CDR3 DNA sequence: TGCGCCAGCAGCCACAGGACAGGGGGGGAAGCTTTCTTT. Amino acid sequence: CASSHRTGGEAFF.

This clone was counted a few times. V gene TRBV7-3 combines with J gene TRBJ1-5, with 8 positions matching TRBD1. With 5 bases clipped from V and 2 bases from J, the junction kept 5 bases outside the gene matches. From germline, CDR1 is SGHTA and CDR2 FQGTGA. The CDR3 loop spans 15 amino acids. The DNA for the CDR3 is TGTGCCAGCAGCCGAACGGGACAGGGCAATCAGCCCCAGCATTTT. Amino acids: CASSRTGQGNQPQHF. The complete variable domain, with remaining parts taken from reference TRBV7-3 and TRBJ1-5, reads GAGVSQTPSNKVTEKGKYVELRCDPISGHTALYWYRQSLGQGPEFLIYFQGTGAADDSGLPNDRFFAVRPEGSVSTLKIQRTERGDSAVYLCASSRTGQGNQPQHFGDGTRLSIL.

This clone was recorded only once. This sequence joins TRBV7-9 and TRBJ2-1; 7 nucleotides align to TRBD1. The CDR3 consists of 14 residues. V shed 5 bases, J shed 4 bases, and the junction held 5 bases outside the gene matches. CDR1 is SEHNR, CDR2 FQNEAQ, per germline (reference sequence). The CDR3 region has the DNA TGTGCCAGCAGCCACAGGGGTAGGTACAATGAGCAGTTCTTC. Its protein product is CASSHRGRYNEQFF.

V gene TRBV5-1 combines with J gene TRBJ1-3; D might be TRBD1 (6 bases). The CDR3 contains 16 residues. Germline lookup yields CDR1 SGHRS and CDR2 YFSETQ. V lost 4 bases to trimming and J lost 0 bases, with 14 bases between them. Written as DNA, the CDR3 is TGCGCCAGCAGCGCCTCAACAGGGATCTCTGGAAACACCATATATTTT. This codes for CASSASTGISGNTIYF.

The J gene is TRBJ1-6, the V gene TRBV7-9, with D possibly being TRBD1 (6 bases). The V gene lost 8 bases and the J gene lost 8 bases, with 19 bases spanning the gap. The germline V gene has CDR1 SEHNR and CDR2 FQNEAQ (reference sequence). CDR3 length: 15 residues. CDR3 sequence (DNA): TGTGCCAGCGCAGCAGGGGCGCTTAGGGATTCACCCCTCCACTTT. Protein product: CASAAGALRDSPLHF.

The V gene is TRBV9, the J gene TRBJ1-1, with TRBD1 identical over 7 bases. This CDR3 region has 15 residues. V trimming: 4 bases; J trimming: 1 base; junction bases outside the gene matches: 7. CDR1 is SGDLS and CDR2 is YYNGEE in the germline V gene. The CDR3 here is CASSRPGTANTEAFF. CDR3 coding DNA: TGTGCCAGCAGCCGACCCGGGACAGCGAACACTGAAGCTTTCTTT.